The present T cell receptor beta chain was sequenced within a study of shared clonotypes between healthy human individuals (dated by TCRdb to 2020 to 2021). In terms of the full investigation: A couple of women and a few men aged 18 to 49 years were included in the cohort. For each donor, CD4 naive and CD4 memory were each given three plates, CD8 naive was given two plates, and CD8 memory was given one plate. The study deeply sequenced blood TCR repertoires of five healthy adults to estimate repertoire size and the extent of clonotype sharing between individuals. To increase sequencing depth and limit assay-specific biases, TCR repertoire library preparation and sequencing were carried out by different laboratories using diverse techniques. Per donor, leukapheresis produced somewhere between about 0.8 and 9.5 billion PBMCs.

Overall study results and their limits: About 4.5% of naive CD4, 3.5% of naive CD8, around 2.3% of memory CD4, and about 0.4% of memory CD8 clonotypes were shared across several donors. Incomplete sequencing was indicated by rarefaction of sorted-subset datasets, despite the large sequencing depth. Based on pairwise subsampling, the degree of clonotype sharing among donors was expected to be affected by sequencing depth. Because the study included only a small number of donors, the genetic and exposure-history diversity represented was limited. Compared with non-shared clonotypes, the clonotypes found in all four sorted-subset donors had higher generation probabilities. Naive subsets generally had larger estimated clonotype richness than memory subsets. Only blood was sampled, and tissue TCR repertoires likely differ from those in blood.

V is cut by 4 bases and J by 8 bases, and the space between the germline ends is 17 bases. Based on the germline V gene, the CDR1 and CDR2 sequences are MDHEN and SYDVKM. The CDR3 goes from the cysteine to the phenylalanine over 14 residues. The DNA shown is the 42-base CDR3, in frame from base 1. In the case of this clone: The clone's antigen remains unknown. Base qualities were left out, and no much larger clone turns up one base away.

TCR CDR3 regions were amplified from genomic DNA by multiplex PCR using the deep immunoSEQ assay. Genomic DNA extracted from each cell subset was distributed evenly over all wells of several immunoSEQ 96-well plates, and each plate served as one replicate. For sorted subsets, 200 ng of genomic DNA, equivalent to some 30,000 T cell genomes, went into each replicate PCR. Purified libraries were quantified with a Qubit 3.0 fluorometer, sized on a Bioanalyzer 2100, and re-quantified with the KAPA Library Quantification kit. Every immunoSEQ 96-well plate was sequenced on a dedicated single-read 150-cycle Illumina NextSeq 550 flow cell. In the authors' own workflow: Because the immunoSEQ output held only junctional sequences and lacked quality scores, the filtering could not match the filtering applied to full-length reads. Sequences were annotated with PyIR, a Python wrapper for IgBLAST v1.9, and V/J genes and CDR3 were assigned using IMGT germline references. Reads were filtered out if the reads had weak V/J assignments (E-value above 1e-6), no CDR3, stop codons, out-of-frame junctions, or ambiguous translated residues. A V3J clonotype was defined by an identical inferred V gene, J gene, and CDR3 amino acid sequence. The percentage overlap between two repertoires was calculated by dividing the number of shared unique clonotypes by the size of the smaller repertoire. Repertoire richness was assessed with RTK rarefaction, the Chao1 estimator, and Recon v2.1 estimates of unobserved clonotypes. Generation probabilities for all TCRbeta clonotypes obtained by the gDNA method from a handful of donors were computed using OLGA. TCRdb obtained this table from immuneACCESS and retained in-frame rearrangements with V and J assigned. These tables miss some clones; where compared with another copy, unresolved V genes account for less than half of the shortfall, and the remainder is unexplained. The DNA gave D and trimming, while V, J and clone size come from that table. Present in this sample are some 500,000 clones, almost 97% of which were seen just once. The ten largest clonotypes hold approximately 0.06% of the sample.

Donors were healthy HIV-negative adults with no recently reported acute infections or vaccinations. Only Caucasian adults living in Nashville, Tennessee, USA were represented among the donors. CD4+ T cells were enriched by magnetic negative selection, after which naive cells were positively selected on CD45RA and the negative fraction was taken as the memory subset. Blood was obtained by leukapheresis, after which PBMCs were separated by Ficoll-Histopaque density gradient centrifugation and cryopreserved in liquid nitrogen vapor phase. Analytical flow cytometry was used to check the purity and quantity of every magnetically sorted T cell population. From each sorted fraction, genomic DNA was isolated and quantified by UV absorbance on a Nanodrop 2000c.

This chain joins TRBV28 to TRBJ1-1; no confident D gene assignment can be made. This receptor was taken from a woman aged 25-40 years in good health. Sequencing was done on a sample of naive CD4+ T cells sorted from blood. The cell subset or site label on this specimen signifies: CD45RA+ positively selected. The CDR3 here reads CASSSRSGVREAFF. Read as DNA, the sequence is TGTGCCAGCAGTTCCCGATCGGGCGTGCGAGAAGCTTTCTTT.